The 4 T cell receptor beta chains given below trace back to one sample, sequenced in a study of T cells after yellow fever vaccination. MiXCR, run by TCRdb on the 5' RACE reads, gives a single entry per CDR3 protein. This table has some 560,000 distinct CDR3 sequences, roughly a fifth appearing once. The sample here was PBMCs, taken 15 days after the yellow fever booster vaccination. All receptors come from a man aged 30 to 39 who received the YFV17D yellow fever vaccine.

This chain connects TRBV7-6 to TRBJ2-7, with 9 bases matching TRBD2. Germline values: CDR1 SGHVS, CDR2 FNYEAQ. Trimming took 1 base from V and 6 from J; bases not matched to a gene: 10. The CDR3 has 16 amino acids. CDR3 DNA sequence: TGTGCCAGCAGCTTAGGCGTTCTAGCGGGAACGCGCGAGCAGTACTTC. Translated, it gives CASSLGVLAGTREQYF.

The genes are TRBV9 and TRBJ2-7, with D perhaps matching TRBD1 or TRBD2 (6 bases each). Trimming pared 4 bases from V and 0 bases from J, leaving 11 bases between. The CDR3 runs to 14 residues. Germline V gene data show CDR1 as SGDLS and CDR2 as YYNGEE. CDR3: CASSSGAASYEQYF. CDR3 DNA sequence: TGTGCCAGCAGCTCGGGGGCAGCCTCCTACGAGCAGTACTTC.

The chain is built from TRBV6-5 and TRBJ1-4, with D perhaps TRBD1 (6 bases). The V end was cut by 4 bases, the J end by 6 bases, with 9 bases between. Germline CDR1 reads MNHEY; CDR2 reads SVGAGI. The CDR3 covers 13 residues. This chain's CDR3 is CASSSGVYEKLFF. DNA of the CDR3: TGTGCCAGCAGTTCAGGGGTTTATGAAAAACTGTTTTTT.

In its sample, this clonotype was seen a few times. This chain joins TRBV6-5 and TRBJ2-7; maybe TRBD2 (6 bases). The germline V gene has CDR1 MNHEY and CDR2 SVGAGI. This CDR3 is 12 amino acids long. Trimming took 5 bases from V and 5 from J, leaving 10 bases between them. The CDR3 spells CASSTGGNEQYF. CDR3 nucleotide sequence: TGTGCCAGCAGTACGGGCGGGAACGAGCAGTACTTC.